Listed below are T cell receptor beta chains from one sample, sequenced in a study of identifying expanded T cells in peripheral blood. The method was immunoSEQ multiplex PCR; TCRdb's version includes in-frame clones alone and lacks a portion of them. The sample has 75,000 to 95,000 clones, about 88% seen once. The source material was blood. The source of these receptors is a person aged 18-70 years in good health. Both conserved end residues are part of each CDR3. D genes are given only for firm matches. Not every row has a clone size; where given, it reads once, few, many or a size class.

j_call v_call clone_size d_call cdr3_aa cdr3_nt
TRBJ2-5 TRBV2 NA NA CASSGDLSETQYF TGTGCCAGCAGTGGAGACTTGAGTGAGACCCAGTACTTC
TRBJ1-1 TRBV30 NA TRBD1 CAWSVNRGTEAFF TGTGCCTGGAGTGTAAACAGGGGCACTGAAGCTTTCTTT
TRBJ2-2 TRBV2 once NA CASTGGRNTGELFF TGTGCCAGCACCGGTGGCAGGAACACCGGGGAGCTGTTTTTT
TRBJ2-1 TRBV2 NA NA CAKILAQFF TGTGCCAAGATACTAGCGCAGTTCTTC
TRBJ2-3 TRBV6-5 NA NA CASSYSISPGTDTQYF TGTGCCAGCAGTTACTCGATTTCGCCAGGCACAGATACGCAGTATTTT
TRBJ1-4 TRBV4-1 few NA CASSQISLGMTNEKLFF TGCGCCAGCAGCCAAATATCGTTGGGGATGACTAATGAAAAACTGTTTTTT
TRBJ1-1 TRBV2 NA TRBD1 CASSAVGQVNTEAFF TGTGCCAGCAGTGCAGTTGGACAGGTCAACACTGAAGCTTTCTTT
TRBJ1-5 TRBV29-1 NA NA CSVGQAGRPQHF TGCAGCGTTGGACAGGCGGGGCGGCCCCAGCATTTT
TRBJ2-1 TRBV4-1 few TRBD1 CASSQLTGAPSDEQFF TGCGCCAGCAGCCAACTGACAGGGGCCCCCTCGGATGAGCAGTTCTTC
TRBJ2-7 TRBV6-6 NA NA CASSRTGYRHEQYF TGTGCCAGCAGTCGAACAGGGTATCGTCACGAGCAGTACTTC
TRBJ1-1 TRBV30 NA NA CAWSQTSTEAFF TGTGCCTGGTCACAAACTAGCACTGAAGCTTTCTTT
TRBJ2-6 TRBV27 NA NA CASSPTLQGGSGANVLTF TGTGCCAGCAGTCCCACTTTACAGGGGGGGTCTGGGGCCAACGTCCTGACTTTC
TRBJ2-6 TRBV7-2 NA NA CASSRSGSRISGANVLTF TGTGCCAGCAGCCGATCGGGTTCACGAATCTCTGGGGCCAACGTCCTGACTTTC
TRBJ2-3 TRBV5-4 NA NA CASSLPGASTDTQYF TGTGCCAGCAGCTTGCCCGGGGCTAGCACAGATACGCAGTATTTT
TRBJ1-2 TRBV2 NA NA CASSERGINYGYTF TGTGCCAGCAGTGAAAGGGGCATAAACTATGGCTACACCTTC
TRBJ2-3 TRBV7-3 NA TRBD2 CASSSVGGLRDTQYF TGTGCCAGCAGCTCCGTGGGGGGGTTGCGAGATACGCAGTATTTT
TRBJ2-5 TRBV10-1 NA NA CASRKEGETQYF TGCGCCAGCAGAAAGGAGGGGGAAACCCAGTACTTC
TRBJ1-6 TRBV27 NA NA CASRRTEVFSPLHF TGTGCCAGCAGACGGACAGAAGTCTTTTCACCCCTCCACTTT
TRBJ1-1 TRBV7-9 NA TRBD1 CASSIEPGQGQNTEAFF TGTGCCAGCAGCATTGAGCCGGGACAGGGGCAGAACACCGAAGCTTTCTTT
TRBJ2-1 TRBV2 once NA CASSMDISGYNEQFF TGTGCCAGCAGTATGGACATCTCGGGGTACAATGAGCAGTTCTTC
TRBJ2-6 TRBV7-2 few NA CASRLRGISSGANVLTF TGTGCCAGCAGATTAAGGGGTATAAGCTCTGGGGCCAACGTCCTGACTTTC
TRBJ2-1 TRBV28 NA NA CASRKDLRRFF TGTGCCAGCCGAAAAGACCTAAGGCGGTTCTTC
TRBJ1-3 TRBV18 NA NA CASSPVTGSGNTIYF TGTGCCAGCTCACCAGTAACCGGCTCTGGAAACACCATATATTTT
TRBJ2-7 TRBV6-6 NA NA CASSFDGSVGEQYF TGTGCCAGCAGCTTCGACGGCTCTGTCGGCGAGCAGTACTTC
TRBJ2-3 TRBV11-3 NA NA CASSPGRSSDTQYF TGTGCCAGCAGCCCGGGCCGATCATCAGATACGCAGTATTTT
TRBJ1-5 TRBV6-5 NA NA CASSYTPWEDNQPQHF TGTGCCAGCAGTTACACCCCCTGGGAGGACAATCAGCCCCAGCATTTT
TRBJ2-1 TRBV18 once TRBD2 CASSPGTSGYNEQFF TGTGCCAGCTCACCTGGGACTAGCGGGTACAATGAGCAGTTCTTC
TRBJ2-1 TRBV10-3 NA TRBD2 CAISGQGGNEQFF TGTGCCATCAGTGGTCAGGGAGGGAATGAGCAGTTCTTC
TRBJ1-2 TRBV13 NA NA CASRGDTNYGYTF TGTGCCAGCAGGGGGGACACTAACTATGGCTACACCTTC
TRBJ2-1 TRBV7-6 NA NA CASSVQSTDEQFF TGTGCCAGCAGCGTGCAGAGTACCGATGAGCAGTTCTTC
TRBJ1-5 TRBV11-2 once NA CASSFGNSNQPQHF TGTGCCAGCAGCTTTGGGAATAGCAATCAGCCCCAGCATTTT
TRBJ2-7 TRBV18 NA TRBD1 CASSPPRGQGKYEQYF TGTGCCAGCTCACCACCGCGAGGACAGGGGAAATACGAGCAGTACTTC
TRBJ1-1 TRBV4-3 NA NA CASSQDSRDTEAFF TGCGCCAGCAGCCAAGATTCCAGAGACACTGAAGCTTTCTTT
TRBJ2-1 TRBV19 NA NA CASSILGSSYNEQFF TGTGCCAGTAGTATCCTGGGCAGCTCCTACAATGAGCAGTTCTTC
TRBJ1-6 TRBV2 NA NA CASTERGSPLHF TGTGCCAGCACCGAAAGGGGTTCACCCCTCCACTTT
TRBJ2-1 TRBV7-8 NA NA CASSLIWGAGHEQFF TGTGCCAGCAGCTTAATATGGGGGGCGGGGCATGAGCAGTTCTTC
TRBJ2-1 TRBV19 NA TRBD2 CASSNPGGTPGNEQFF TGTGCCAGTAGCAACCCGGGGGGGACCCCCGGCAATGAGCAGTTCTTC
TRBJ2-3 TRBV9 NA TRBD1 CASSPRQGGTDTQYF TGTGCCAGCAGCCCCAGACAGGGGGGCACAGATACGCAGTATTTT
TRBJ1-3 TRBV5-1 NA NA CASSLAPVSSGNTIYF TGCGCCAGCAGCTTGGCTCCGGTTAGCTCTGGAAACACCATATATTTT
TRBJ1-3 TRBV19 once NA CASSISGGNTIYF TGTGCCAGTAGTATATCCGGTGGAAACACCATATATTTT
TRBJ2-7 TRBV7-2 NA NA CASSLKDTYEQYF TGTGCCAGCAGCTTAAAGGATACCTACGAGCAGTACTTC
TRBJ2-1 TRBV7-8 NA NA CASSFGSLGAVRYNEQFF TGTGCCAGCAGCTTTGGGTCCCTGGGGGCTGTCAGATACAATGAGCAGTTCTTC
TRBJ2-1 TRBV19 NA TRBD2 CASSARGSGGPLNEQFF TGTGCCAGTAGTGCAAGGGGGTCGGGGGGGCCCCTCAATGAGCAGTTCTTC
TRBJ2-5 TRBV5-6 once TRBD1 CASSWGTGGRWETQYF TGTGCCAGCAGCTGGGGGACAGGGGGCAGGTGGGAGACCCAGTACTTC
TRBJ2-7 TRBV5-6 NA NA CASSRVDPYEQYF TGTGCCAGCAGCCGAGTTGACCCCTACGAGCAGTACTTC
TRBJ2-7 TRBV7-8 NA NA CASSLARTYEQYF TGTGCCAGCAGCTTAGCCAGGACCTACGAGCAGTACTTC
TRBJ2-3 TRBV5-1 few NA CASSLEGAGDTQYF TGCGCCAGCAGCTTGGAGGGGGCGGGGGATACGCAGTATTTT
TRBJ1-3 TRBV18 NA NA CASSLGTVGSGNTIYF TGTGCCAGCTCATTGGGAACAGTGGGCTCTGGAAACACCATATATTTT
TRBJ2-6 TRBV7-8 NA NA CASTYGQLLSSGANVLTF TGTGCCAGCACCTACGGACAGTTATTAAGCTCTGGGGCCAACGTCCTGACTTTC
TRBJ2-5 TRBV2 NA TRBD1 CASSVDRVETQYF TGTGCCAGCAGCGTGGACAGGGTGGAGACCCAGTACTTC
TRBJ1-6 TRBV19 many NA CASSIGMDSPLHF TGTGCCAGTAGCATAGGGATGGATTCACCCCTCCACTTT
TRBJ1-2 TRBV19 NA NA CASSVRGGDYGYTF TGTGCCAGTAGTGTAAGGGGTGGCGACTATGGCTACACCTTC
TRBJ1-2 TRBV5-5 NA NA CASSLDTYYGYTF TGTGCCAGCAGCTTGGACACTTACTATGGCTACACCTTC
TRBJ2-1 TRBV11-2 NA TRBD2 CASSPLRTSYNEQFF TGTGCCAGCAGCCCCCTGAGGACTAGCTACAATGAGCAGTTCTTC
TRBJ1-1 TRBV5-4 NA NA CASSYRNTEAFF TGTGCCAGCAGCTACAGGAACACTGAAGCTTTCTTT
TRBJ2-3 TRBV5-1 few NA CASTEDQRGGTDTQYF TGCGCCAGCACTGAAGACCAGAGAGGAGGTACAGATACGCAGTATTTT
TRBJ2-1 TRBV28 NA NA CASLGLDRPSYNEQFF TGTGCCAGCCTGGGACTGGACAGGCCCTCCTACAATGAGCAGTTCTTC
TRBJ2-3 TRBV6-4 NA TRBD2 CASRSSGGPDTQYF TGTGCCAGCAGAAGTTCGGGGGGTCCAGATACGCAGTATTTT
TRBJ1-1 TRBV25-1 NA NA CASSGGGGTETFF TGTGCCAGCAGTGGGGGGGGCGGCACTGAAACTTTCTTT
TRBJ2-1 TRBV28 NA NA CASSRLGDNEQFF TGTGCCAGCAGCCGACTAGGGGACAATGAGCAGTTCTTC